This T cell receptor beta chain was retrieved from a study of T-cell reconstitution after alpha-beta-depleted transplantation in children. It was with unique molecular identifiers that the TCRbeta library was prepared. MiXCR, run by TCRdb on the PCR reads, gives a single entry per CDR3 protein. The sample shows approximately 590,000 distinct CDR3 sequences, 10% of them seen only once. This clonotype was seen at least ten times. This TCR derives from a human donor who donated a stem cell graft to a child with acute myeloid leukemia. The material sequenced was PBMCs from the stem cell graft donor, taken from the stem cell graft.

CDR3 sequence (DNA): TGTGCCAGCAGCTCAAGGGGGCTAGCGGGAAGGAATGAGCAGTTCTTC. Its protein product is CASSSRGLAGRNEQFF. The chain is built from TRBV7-2 and TRBJ2-1; 9 nucleotides align to TRBD2. The ends lost 4 bases at V and 7 bases at J; junction bases unmatched: 11. CDR1 and CDR2 from the germline V gene are SGHTA and FQGNSA. The length of the CDR3 is 16 residues.